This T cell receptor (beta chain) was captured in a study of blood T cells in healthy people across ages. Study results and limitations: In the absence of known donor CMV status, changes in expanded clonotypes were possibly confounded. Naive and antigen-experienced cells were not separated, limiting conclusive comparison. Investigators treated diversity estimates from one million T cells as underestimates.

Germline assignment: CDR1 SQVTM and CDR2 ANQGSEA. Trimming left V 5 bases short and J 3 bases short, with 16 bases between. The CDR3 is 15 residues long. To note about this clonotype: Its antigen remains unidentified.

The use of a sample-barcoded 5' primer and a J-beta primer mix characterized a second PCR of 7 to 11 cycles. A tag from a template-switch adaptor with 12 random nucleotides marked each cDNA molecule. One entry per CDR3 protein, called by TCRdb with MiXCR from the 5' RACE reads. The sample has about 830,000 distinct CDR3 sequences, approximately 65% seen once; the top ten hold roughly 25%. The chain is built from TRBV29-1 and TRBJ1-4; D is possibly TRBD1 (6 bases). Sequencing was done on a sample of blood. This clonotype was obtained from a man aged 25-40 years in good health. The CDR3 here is CSVQSRGLPNEKLFF. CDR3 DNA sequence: TGCAGCGTTCAATCCAGGGGACTACCTAATGAAAAACTGTTTTTT.